Listed below are T cell receptor beta chains from one sample, sequenced in a study of shared clonotypes between healthy human individuals. This table comes from immunoSEQ multiplex PCR, and its TCRdb copy is limited to in-frame clones, with some not included. The table records under 2,500,000 clones, approximately 94% of them present only once. Source material: naive CD4+ T cells sorted from blood. The receptors here all came from a man aged 18-30 years in good health. The CDR3 runs from the conserved cysteine through the conserved F or W. D genes are given only for firm matches. Clone size is given for some rows only: seen once, a few or many times, or a class if the clone is expanded.

TRBJ2-2,-,TRBV9,-,TGTGCCAGCAGGTACACCGGGGAGCTGTTTTTT,CASRYTGELFF
TRBJ2-2,TRBD2,TRBV5-1,-,TGCGCCAGCAGCTTATCTCTAGCGGACACCGGGGAGCTGTTTTTT,CASSLSLADTGELFF
TRBJ2-3,-,TRBV5-4,-,TGTGCCAGCAGCTTTGGCTATACGCAGTATTTT,CASSFGYTQYF
TRBJ2-5,-,TRBV7-2,-,TGTGCCAGCAGCTTGACTAGGTCGTCCCAGTACTTC,CASSLTRSSQYF
TRBJ2-4,-,TRBV6-5,-,TGTGCCAGCAGTTACTCGGCTAGCCCCCACATTCAGTACTTC,CASSYSASPHIQYF
TRBJ2-1,-,TRBV7-2,once,TGTGCCAGCAGCTTAGCCGGGACCCCAAAACAGTTCTTC,CASSLAGTPKQFF
TRBJ2-3,-,TRBV5-4,-,TGTGCCAGCAGCTTGGGGGGCCTAAGCACAGATACGCAGTATTTT,CASSLGGLSTDTQYF
TRBJ1-1,TRBD1,TRBV28,once,TGTGCCAGCCGGGACAGGGGACTTTTTGGGAAAGCTTTCTTT,CASRDRGLFGKAFF
TRBJ2-7,TRBD2,TRBV5-1,-,TGCGCCAGTCAGACTAGCGGGGGGGCCTACGAGCAGTACTTC,CASQTSGGAYEQYF
TRBJ1-2,-,TRBV19,-,TGTGCCAGTAGCACGGGACTCCAAGGAGGCTATGGCTACACCTTC,CASSTGLQGGYGYTF
TRBJ2-3,-,TRBV10-2,-,TGCGCCAGCAGTGAGTCGGCGGATACGCAGTATTTT,CASSESADTQYF
TRBJ2-3,-,TRBV11-3,-,TGTGCCAGCAGCTTAGGGGAAAGCACAGATACGCAGTATTTT,CASSLGESTDTQYF
TRBJ1-4,-,TRBV7-2,-,TGTGCCAGCAGCCGTATGAGGGGCGTTGTTGAAAAACTGTTTTTT,CASSRMRGVVEKLFF
TRBJ1-3,-,TRBV5-1,once,TGCGCCAGCAGCGGTGGGGGCGATGGAAACACCATATATTTT,CASSGGGDGNTIYF
TRBJ2-6,-,TRBV6-1,-,TGTGCCAGCAGTGACGGCAGGGCTGGGGCCAACGTCCTGACTTTC,CASSDGRAGANVLTF